The rows below give T cell receptor beta chains drawn from one sample of a study of shared clonotypes between healthy human individuals. Sequencing was performed with immunoSEQ multiplex PCR; in TCRdb, only in-frame clones are kept and a portion is missing. The table shows over 2 million clones, with about 95% occurring only once. Sequenced: naive CD8+ T cells sorted from blood. Every receptor here comes from a man aged 18 to 35 in good health. Both conserved end residues are part of each CDR3. The order of the fields is clone size, V gene, D gene, J gene, CDR3 DNA, CDR3 protein. The D gene is left open where the match is weak. Rows give clone size only sometimes, using once, few, many, or a class for an expanded clone.

>.|TRBV4-2|.|TRBJ2-7
TGTGCCAGCAGCCAAGATGAGAGCGGGTACGAGCAGTACTTC
CASSQDESGYEQYF
>.|TRBV7-6|.|TRBJ2-7
TGTGCCAGCAGCTTAGCGAGTGGGGGGTTGGACGAGCAGTACTTC
CASSLASGGLDEQYF
>.|TRBV2|.|TRBJ2-1
TGTGCCAGCAGTGAACGACCCCCCTATTATAGCTCCTACAATGAGCAGTTCTTC
CASSERPPYYSSYNEQFF
>.|TRBV4-2|.|TRBJ1-2
TGTGCCAGCAGCCAAGATAGTACCACGCATAACTATGGCTACACCTTC
CASSQDSTTHNYGYTF
>.|TRBV7-9|TRBD1|TRBJ1-1
TGTGCCAGCAGCTTATCAGGGGGCTTGGGGACTGAAGCTTTCTTT
CASSLSGGLGTEAFF
>.|TRBV11-2|TRBD2|TRBJ2-3
TGTGCCAGCAGCTTAGTCCCGGGACTAGCAACAGATACGCAGTATTTT
CASSLVPGLATDTQYF
>.|TRBV13|.|TRBJ2-7
TGTGCCAGCAGCCCCGACGGATCCTACGAGCAGTACTTC
CASSPDGSYEQYF
>.|TRBV2|.|TRBJ2-3
TGTGCCAGCAGTGAAGCCCCAGGGCCCCTTAGCACAGATACGCAGTATTTT
CASSEAPGPLSTDTQYF
>.|TRBV6-1|TRBD2|TRBJ2-3
TGTGCCGGGGGGGATTCATCCGATACGCAGTATTTT
CAGGDSSDTQYF
>.|TRBV11-1|.|TRBJ1-1
TGTGCCAGCAGCTTAGTACAGAACACTGAAGCTTTCTTT
CASSLVQNTEAFF
>.|TRBV18|.|TRBJ2-7
TGTGCCAGCTCACCGGGGCGGGAAGGTTCGGTTGAGCAGTACTTC
CASSPGREGSVEQYF
>.|TRBV4-1|.|TRBJ2-7
TGCGCCAGCGCCCCAGAGATCTCCTACGAGCAGTACTTC
CASAPEISYEQYF
>few|TRBV19|TRBD1|TRBJ1-6
TGTGCCAGTAGCCCAGGGGGGGGAAGGTCACCCCTCCACTTT
CASSPGGGRSPLHF
>.|TRBV4-1|TRBD1|TRBJ2-1
TGCGCCAGCAGCCTAATCGGGGGACAGGGGAACAATGAGCAGTTCTTC
CASSLIGGQGNNEQFF
>.|TRBV4-1|.|TRBJ2-7
TGCGCCAGCAGCCATGATCGGACCGCCTACGAGCAGTACTTC
CASSHDRTAYEQYF
>once|TRBV29-1|TRBD1|TRBJ2-7
TGCAGCGTTGAAAGATCTGGGACAGGGAGGTACGAGCAGTACTTC
CSVERSGTGRYEQYF
>.|TRBV4-3|.|TRBJ1-1
TGCGCCAGCAGCCAAGATGGGGTAGGAAGTAGAACTGAAGCTTTCTTT
CASSQDGVGSRTEAFF
>.|TRBV13|.|TRBJ2-7
TGTGCCAGCAGCTTAGGCCAATCCTACGAGCAGTACTTC
CASSLGQSYEQYF
>.|TRBV27|.|TRBJ2-1
TGTGCCAGCAGTTTTCAGGGGCCCTTCTACAATGAGCAGTTCTTC
CASSFQGPFYNEQFF
>.|TRBV27|.|TRBJ1-2
TGTGCCAGCAGTTTTGACCGAGGGAACTATGGCTACACCTTC
CASSFDRGNYGYTF
>.|TRBV5-6|.|TRBJ2-5
TGTGCCAGCAGCTGGACGGTAGAAGAGACCCAGTACTTC
CASSWTVEETQYF
>.|TRBV6-5|.|TRBJ1-1
TGTGCCAGCATCAAAAGCGCGGGAATGAACACTGAAGCTTTCTTT
CASIKSAGMNTEAFF
>.|TRBV5-5|TRBD1|TRBJ1-2
TGTGCCAGCAGCTTTGGACAGGGATTAAACTATGGCTACACCTTC
CASSFGQGLNYGYTF
>.|TRBV13|.|TRBJ1-6
TGTGCCAGCAGCTTAGGAGGGCTCCTAATTTCACCCCTCCACTTT
CASSLGGLLISPLHF
>.|TRBV7-8|TRBD1|TRBJ2-4
TGTGCCAGCAGCCCCGACAGGGCTACTCTAGCCAAAAACATTCAGTACTTC
CASSPDRATLAKNIQYF
>.|TRBV27|.|TRBJ2-1
TGTGCCAGCAGTTTAAGTTGGTTATACAATGAGCAGTTCTTC
CASSLSWLYNEQFF
>.|TRBV2|TRBD2|TRBJ2-7
TGTGCCAGCACCGAGGCTACTAGCGGGGGCTACGAGCAGTACTTC
CASTEATSGGYEQYF
>.|TRBV7-9|.|TRBJ1-4
TGTGCCAGCAGTCGACAGGATAATGAAAAACTGTTTTTT
CASSRQDNEKLFF
>.|TRBV7-9|.|TRBJ2-1
TGTGCCAGCAGCTTAGGGCAGGGCGACAATGAGCAGTTCTTC
CASSLGQGDNEQFF
>once|TRBV7-9|TRBD2|TRBJ2-7
TGTGCCAGCAGCTTTACTAGCGGGGGGGCCTTAGTCGAGCAGTACTTC
CASSFTSGGALVEQYF
>once|TRBV27|TRBD1|TRBJ2-1
TGTGCCAGCAGTCCGGACAGGGGGCCCTCAAATGAGCAGTTCTTC
CASSPDRGPSNEQFF
>.|TRBV28|TRBD2|TRBJ2-7
TGTGCCAGCAGTTTATGGGGGAGGGGTTTGTACTTC
CASSLWGRGLYF
>.|TRBV7-3|TRBD2|TRBJ2-3
TGTGCCAGCAGCCCAATATCTAGCGGGTGGGACACAGATACGCAGTATTTT
CASSPISSGWDTDTQYF
>.|TRBV11-2|TRBD2|TRBJ2-7
TGTGCCAGCAGCCCGGGACTAGCGTACGAGCAGTACTTC
CASSPGLAYEQYF
>.|TRBV30|.|TRBJ1-4
TGTGCCTGGAGTGAAAGGGGAGGCGATGAAAAACTGTTTTTT
CAWSERGGDEKLFF
>.|TRBV10-1|.|TRBJ2-3
TGCGCCAGCAGCACAACCGGGGACACAGATACGCAGTATTTT
CASSTTGDTDTQYF
>.|TRBV6-5|TRBD1|TRBJ2-7
TGTGCCAGCAGTTATGGGACAGGGGGCTTATACGAGCAGTACTTC
CASSYGTGGLYEQYF